The clone carrying this T cell receptor beta chain was counted ten times or more. Its specificity is unknown. The record originates from a study of CD8 T cells in ankylosing spondylitis. General study findings and limits: Disease-linked clones bore a CD8+ phenotype and were relatively rare in peripheral blood.

The CDR3 spans 15 residues. V lost 4 bases, J lost 1 base, and 3 bases stayed unmatched. The germline gives CDR1 LNHNV, CDR2 YYDKDF (reference sequence). Making the TCR beta libraries involved quantitative 5'-RACE with molecular barcodes. TCRdb re-called the 5' RACE reads with MiXCR, one entry per CDR3 protein. The sample contains 300,000 to 350,000 distinct CDR3 sequences, 11% of which appear only once. The sample consisted of blood, either unsorted or a sorted T cell fraction (not recorded which). The source of this sequence is a female donor with ankylosing spondylitis or in good health (not recorded which). The rearrangement joins TRBV15 to TRBJ2-5; 10 bases line up with TRBD2. CDR3 residues: CATSKRGGVQETQYF. In DNA, the CDR3 is TGTGCCACCAGCAAGCGGGGGGGCGTCCAAGAGACCCAGTACTTC.